Listed here is a single TCR beta chain. Antigen specificity is unknown. This record comes from a study of blood T cells in healthy people across ages. Findings and limits, study-wide: TCR beta diversity, measured per million T cells, fell in a roughly linear way with age. Both naive CD4+ cell counts and diversity were greater in long-lived donors than in aged donors.

The V gene lost 3 bases and the J gene lost 4 bases, with 16 bases spanning the gap. The CDR3 has 15 amino acids. Germline V CDR1 and CDR2: SGHTA, FQGNSA. A J-beta primer mix and a sample-barcoded 5' primer were used in a second PCR of roughly 6 to 11 cycles. In TCRdb, the 5' RACE reads were re-called with MiXCR into one record per CDR3 protein. The data show hundreds of thousands of distinct CDR3 sequences, roughly 50% seen once. The sequence was collected from a man at least 80 years old in good health. Sequencing was done on a sample of blood. This chain uses TRBV7-2 with TRBJ2-7; the D gene could be TRBD1 or TRBD2 (5 bases each). CDR3 in DNA: TGTGCCAGCAGCTTGGGACGGTCCTCTAGGTACGAGCAGTACTTC. It specifies CASSLGRSSRYEQYF.